These 16 T cell receptor beta chains came from one sample sequenced in a study of cytomegalovirus exposure and HLA in healthy donors. This PCR relied on a set of 60 Vbeta primers and 13 Jbeta primers. Repertoires were generated with immunoSEQ multiplex PCR, while TCRdb's copy carries only in-frame clones and drops some. Among tens of thousands of clones, about nine tenths were seen once, and the ten largest hold 11%. The specimen sequenced was PBMCs. These receptors were collected from a middle-aged woman in good health and CMV-seropositive.

The chain couples TRBV5-6 to TRBJ2-7; D perhaps matches TRBD1 (5 bases). Trimming left V 4 bases short and J 2 bases short, with 13 bases between. Germline-derived CDR1 and CDR2 are SGHDT and YYEEEE. The CDR3 has 14 residues. CDR3 bases: TGTGCCAGCAGCGCCCAGGACAAACCCTACGAGCAGTACTTC. It specifies CASSAQDKPYEQYF.

The chain uses TRBV18 and TRBJ1-2, with unresolved D. Germline V gene sequence: CDR1 KGHSH, CDR2 LQKENI. Between the trimmed V and J ends, which lost 3 bases and 6 bases, there was a span of 17 bases. The CDR3 covers 15 residues. CDR3 sequence (DNA): TGTGCCAGCTCACCGGGGAGGGAGAGGATCGATGGCTACACCTTC. Amino acid sequence: CASSPGRERIDGYTF.

This clone was seen a single time. The gene calls are TRBV7-2 and TRBJ1-2, with 9 bases that match TRBD1. Germline V gene sequence: CDR1 SGHTA, CDR2 FQGNSA. With 2 bases clipped from V and 0 bases from J, the junction kept 13 bases outside the gene matches. The CDR3 contains 19 residues. The CDR3 loop is CASSLRSGTGRLANYGYTF. As DNA, the CDR3 is TGTGCCAGCAGCTTAAGGTCGGGGACAGGGCGTTTAGCTAACTATGGCTACACCTTC.

The rearrangement uses TRBV7-9 and TRBJ2-5; D may be TRBD2 (5 bases). This CDR3 has 12 residues. CDR1 is SEHNR and CDR2 is FQNEAQ in the germline V gene (reference sequence). Trimming shortened V by 5 bases and J by 9 bases, and 13 bases separated the two germline ends. The CDR3 nucleotides read TGTGCCAGCAGCACCCACCCGGAGGCCCAGTACTTC. Its protein product is CASSTHPEAQYF.

This clone occurred once. The chain recombines TRBV27 with TRBJ2-1, with 8 bases fitting TRBD2. The CDR3 contains 16 residues. Unmatched junction bases numbered 11, after V lost 4 bases and J lost 6 bases. CDR1 is MNHEY and CDR2 is SMNVEV in the germline V gene (reference sequence). In nucleotides, the CDR3 is TGTGCCAGCAGTTCTCCGGAAGCTAGCGGGCTCAATGAGCAGTTCTTC. Protein sequence: CASSSPEASGLNEQFF.

The rearrangement links TRBV6-6 to TRBJ2-1; a possible D gene is TRBD1 (5 bases). This CDR3 is 15 amino acids long. Looked up from germline, CDR1 is MNHNY and CDR2 is SVGAGI (reference sequence). V gave up 6 bases and J gave up 0 bases, with 12 bases separating them. CDR3 region: CASSPQGRSYNEQFF. The CDR3 DNA reads TGTGCCAGCAGCCCCCAGGGTCGCTCCTACAATGAGCAGTTCTTC.

A single count supports this clone. The chain joins TRBV7-2 to TRBJ2-5, with TRBD2 identical over 10 bases. Germline loops: CDR1 SGHTA, CDR2 FQGNSA. J lost 7 bases, V lost 0 bases, and 8 bases had no gene match. This CDR3 contains 16 residues. CDR3 nucleotide sequence: TGTGCCAGCAGCTTAGCCAGCGGGGGGGCGGGGGGGACCCAGTACTTC. It encodes CASSLASGGAGGTQYF.

Concerning this clone itself: It is unclear where the CDR3 begins or ends on the DNA, so no DNA is shown, and the CDR3 is as TCRdb lists it. The genes are TRBV19 and TRBJ2-5; the table's D call TRBD2 went unverified against the DNA. CDR1 and CDR2 (germline): LNHDA, SQIVND (reference sequence). The CDR3 length is 14 residues, termini included. This CDR3 is CASSFFAGGSPRYF.

This chain joins TRBV6-6 and TRBJ1-2, with 11 bases matching TRBD1. CDR1 MNHNY and CDR2 SVGAGI come from the germline V gene (reference sequence). Trimming removed 6 bases from V and 4 bases from J; junction bases left unmatched: 7. The CDR3 runs 15 residues. The CDR3 sequence: CASRPGTGGGYGYTF. The CDR3 bases are TGTGCCAGCAGACCCGGGACAGGGGGTGGCTATGGCTACACCTTC.

The chain combines TRBV19 with TRBJ2-7, with a possible D match to TRBD1 (6 bases). This CDR3 is 13 amino acids long. Germline CDR1 reads LNHDA; CDR2 reads SQIVND (reference sequence). The V end was cut by 4 bases, the J end by 6 bases, with 13 bases between. DNA for the CDR3: TGTGCCAGTAGTACCCAACAGGGTCGCGAGCAGTACTTC. Translated: CASSTQQGREQYF.

The V call is TRBV9, the J call TRBJ1-5; TRBD1 agrees at 9 bases. Germline lookup yields CDR1 SGDLS and CDR2 YYNGEE. Trimming removed 3 bases from V and 7 bases from J; junction bases left unmatched: 5. CDR3 length: 14 amino acids. CDR3 nucleotides: TGTGCCAGCAGCGCCACAGGGGGCGGGCAGCCCCAGCATTTT. It translates to CASSATGGGQPQHF.

V gene TRBV18 combines with J gene TRBJ2-2; D ambiguous. Trimming left V 6 bases short and J 6 bases short, with 11 bases between. CDR1 and CDR2 (germline): KGHSH, LQKENI. The CDR3 consists of 13 residues. In DNA form, the CDR3 reads TGTGCCAGCTCGGGCGACATTTCCGGGGAGCTGTTTTTT. This codes for CASSGDISGELFF.

This sequence joins TRBV27 and TRBJ1-1; TRBD1 agrees at 7 bases. The V and J ends lost 1 base and 6 bases, in that order; junction bases with no gene match: 8. The CDR3 runs 15 residues. Germline lookup yields CDR1 MNHEY and CDR2 SMNVEV (reference sequence). CDR3 loop: CASSLFLTGLPEAFF. In nucleotides, the CDR3 is TGTGCCAGCAGTTTATTCCTGACAGGGCTCCCTGAAGCTTTCTTT.

The genes are TRBV7-8 and TRBJ2-6; 10 positions match TRBD1. Germline V gene sequence: CDR1 SGHVS, CDR2 FQNEAQ. CDR3 length equals 18 residues. The V gene end was trimmed by 5 bases and the J gene end by 0 bases; junction bases not matched to a gene: 7. In DNA form, the CDR3 reads TGTGCCAGCAGCATACCGGGACAGGGGTTCTCTGGGGCCAACGTCCTGACTTTC. Its translation is CASSIPGQGFSGANVLTF.

V gene TRBV6-1 combines with J gene TRBJ1-2; D may be TRBD1 (6 bases). V lost 3 bases and J lost 8, with 16 bases in between. The CDR3 has 14 residues. The germline gives CDR1 MNHNS, CDR2 SASEGT. DNA for the CDR3: TGTGCCAGCAGTGAGACGGGGGGCAAAGAGGGCTACACCTTC. Translation gives CASSETGGKEGYTF.

The chain links TRBV27 to TRBJ2-7; maybe TRBD1 (6 bases). Per the germline V gene, CDR1 is MNHEY and CDR2 is SMNVEV (reference sequence). This CDR3 is 15 amino acids long. The V and J ends lost 0 bases and 2 bases respectively, with 11 bases between them. The CDR3 loop is CASSLSTGHPYEQYF. CDR3 coding DNA: TGTGCCAGCAGTTTATCAACGGGACACCCCTACGAGCAGTACTTC.